Listed below are T cell receptor beta chains from one sample, sequenced in a study of blood T cells in healthy people across ages. TCRdb re-derived calls from the 5' RACE reads in MiXCR, one entry per CDR3 protein. The data show approximately 1,000,000 distinct CDR3 sequences, under 40% seen once. Sequencing used blood. The origin of the receptors is a man aged 18-30 years in good health. Both conserved end residues are part of each CDR3. D genes are given only for firm matches. Part of the rows lack a size; the others show once, few, many or a class for expanded clones.

TRBJ1-5	TRBD1	few	TRBV12-3/TRBV12-4	TGTGCCAGCTGGACAGGGGCACCTAATCAGCCCCAGCATTTT	CASWTGAPNQPQHF
TRBJ2-1	.	.	TRBV6-4	TGTGCCAGCAGTGAAGAGGGGGGGACCAATGAGCAGTTCTTC	CASSEEGGTNEQFF
TRBJ2-1	.	.	TRBV14	TGTGCCAGCAGCCAAGTTTTAGGAGCGGGTGCGTTCTTC	CASSQVLGAGAFF
TRBJ2-7	.	.	TRBV28	TGTGCCAGCAGTACTGGGGCCTTCCTCTACGAGCAGTACTTC	CASSTGAFLYEQYF
TRBJ2-5	.	.	TRBV12-3/TRBV12-4	TGTGCCAGCAGTTTTAGAGTGGGGGAGACCCAGTACTTC	CASSFRVGETQYF
TRBJ1-4	.	few	TRBV20-1	TGCAGTGCTTGGGACCGGGCTAGGGAAAAACTGTTTTTT	CSAWDRAREKLFF
TRBJ2-3	.	few	TRBV11-2	TGTGCCAGCAGCTTAAACAGGGGGACTAAAATTTCCACAGATACGCAGTATTTT	CASSLNRGTKISTDTQYF
TRBJ2-3	TRBD2	few	TRBV7-2	TGTGCCAGCAGCTCCTGGACTAGCGCATGGGCGCAGTATTTT	CASSSWTSAWAQYF
TRBJ2-5	TRBD2	.	TRBV2	TGTGCCAGCAGCGAGTTAATGTCGGGGGGCCAAGAGACCCAGTACTTC	CASSELMSGGQETQYF
TRBJ1-1	.	few	TRBV4-2	TGTGCCAGCAGTGATAAGGGGGGCGGTGAAGCTTTCTTT	CASSDKGGGEAFF
TRBJ1-2	TRBD1	.	TRBV5-1	TGCGCCAGCAGCCCGCTACAGGGGGAGGACTATGGCTACACCTTC	CASSPLQGEDYGYTF
TRBJ2-3	TRBD2	few	TRBV27	TGTGCCAGCAGTTCGTCTAGCGGGGCGTTCCCAGATACGCAGTATTTT	CASSSSSGAFPDTQYF
TRBJ1-2	.	.	TRBV7-2	TGTGCCAGCAGCTCCCCTAGGACAGCCATTGAGGGCTACACCTTC	CASSSPRTAIEGYTF